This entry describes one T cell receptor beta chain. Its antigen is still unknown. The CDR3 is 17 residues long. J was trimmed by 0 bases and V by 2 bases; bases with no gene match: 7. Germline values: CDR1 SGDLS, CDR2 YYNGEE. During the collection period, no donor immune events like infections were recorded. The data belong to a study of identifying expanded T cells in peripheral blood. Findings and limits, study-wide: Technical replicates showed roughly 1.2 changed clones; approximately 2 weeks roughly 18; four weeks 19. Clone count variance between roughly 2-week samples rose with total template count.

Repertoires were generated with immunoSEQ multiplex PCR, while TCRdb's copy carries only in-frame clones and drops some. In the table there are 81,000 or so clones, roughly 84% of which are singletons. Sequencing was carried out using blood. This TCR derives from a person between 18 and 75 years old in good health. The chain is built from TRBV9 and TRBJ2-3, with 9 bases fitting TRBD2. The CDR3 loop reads CASSVLSGRVSTDTQYF. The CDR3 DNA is TGTGCCAGCAGCGTTCTTAGCGGGAGAGTAAGCACAGATACGCAGTATTTT. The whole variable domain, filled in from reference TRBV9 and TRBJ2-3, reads DSGVTQTPKHLITATGQRVTLRCSPRSGDLSVYWYQQSLDQGLQFLIQYYNGEERAKGNILERFSAQQFPDLHSELNLSSLELGDSALYFCASSVLSGRVSTDTQYFGPGTRLTVL.